The clone carrying this T cell receptor (beta chain) was seen repeatedly, ten times or more. The antigen is unknown. This sample was taken from a study of T cell repertoires in cytomegalovirus infection. Study details: Evidence of both CMV infection and a matching HLA type came from public TCR beta signatures.

TCRdb reprocessed the reads via MiXCR and lists one record per CDR3 protein. The top ten hold 2.8% of the sample, which has about 740,000 distinct CDR3 sequences, about a third seen once. Regarding the study as a whole: Identification of carriers of CMV plus the relevant HLA was achieved through cumulative public TCR beta family frequency. Ex vivo responses were dominated by HLA-C-restricted CMV-specific TCR beta clonotypes.

This CDR3 comprises 14 residues. Germline values: CDR1 SQVTM, CDR2 ANQGSEA. Trimming stripped 2 bases from V and 3 bases from J, with 13 bases between. Sequenced sample: PBMCs. The chain recombines TRBV29-1 with TRBJ2-5, with unresolved D. This clonotype was obtained from a human donor in good health (CMV status not recorded). Some clones in this sample may be carry-over from other donors' samples. The CDR3: CSVESQTTKETQYF. CDR3 bases: TGCAGCGTTGAAAGCCAAACTACAAAAGAGACCCAGTACTTC.